This is a list of T cell receptor beta chains from one sample in a study of spatial heterogeneity in lung cancer. TCRdb independently ran MiXCR on the 5' RACE reads; one entry per CDR3 protein. This table has over a thousand distinct CDR3 sequences, 7.2% appearing once. The sample consisted of normal lung tissue next to the tumor, taken at surgery. Every receptor here comes from a male donor with early-stage non-small cell lung cancer. The CDR3 runs from the conserved cysteine through the conserved F or W. The D gene is left open where the match is weak. Clone size is stated in some rows and not others, as once, few, many or a class when expanded.

clone_size	v_call	d_call	j_call	cdr3_aa	cdr3_nt
large	TRBV4-3	NA	TRBJ1-5	CASSQESGQPQHF	TGCGCCAGCAGCCAAGAATCGGGTCAGCCCCAGCATTTT
large	TRBV6-1	NA	TRBJ1-1	CASSEDRGDTEAFF	TGTGCCAGCAGTGAAGATAGGGGAGACACTGAAGCTTTCTTT
large	TRBV7-2	TRBD2	TRBJ2-3	CASSLGRGGRIADTQYF	TGTGCCAGCAGCTTAGGGCGGGGCGGGAGAATCGCAGATACGCAGTATTTT
large	TRBV2	TRBD2	TRBJ2-7	CASSVAREYIYEQYF	TGTGCCAGCAGTGTAGCGCGGGAGTATATCTACGAGCAGTACTTC
medium-sized	TRBV23-1	NA	TRBJ2-3	CASILPPGPSPDTQYF	TGCGCCAGCATACTCCCGCCGGGCCCCTCGCCGGATACGCAGTATTTT
medium-sized	TRBV11-2	NA	TRBJ2-2	CASLGVRGLNTGELFF	TGTGCCAGCCTTGGAGTGCGAGGGTTGAACACCGGGGAGCTGTTTTTT
medium-sized	TRBV7-9	TRBD1	TRBJ2-4	CASSSISDRGGIQYF	TGTGCCAGCAGCTCTATATCGGACAGGGGCGGCATTCAGTACTTC
many	TRBV7-2	TRBD1	TRBJ2-7	CASSSRTGGSYEQYF	TGTGCCAGCAGCTCCCGGACAGGGGGCAGCTACGAGCAGTACTTC
medium-sized	TRBV20-1	NA	TRBJ1-1	CSATSGPRGDTEAFF	TGCAGTGCGACCAGCGGGCCGCGAGGAGACACTGAAGCTTTCTTT
medium-sized	TRBV6-1	TRBD1	TRBJ1-6	CASSEQGQVNSPLHF	TGTGCCAGCAGTGAGCAGGGACAGGTTAATTCACCCCTCCACTTT
NA	TRBV29-1	NA	TRBJ1-1	CSVSGHLNTEAFF	TGCAGCGTCTCGGGACATTTGAACACTGAAGCTTTCTTT
few	TRBV29-1	TRBD1	TRBJ1-1	CSVHRGLGTEAFF	TGCAGCGTTCACAGGGGGCTAGGCACTGAAGCTTTCTTT
few	TRBV9	TRBD1	TRBJ2-7	CASSVGTGAEQYF	TGTGCCAGCAGCGTAGGGACAGGGGCCGAGCAGTACTTC
many	TRBV28	NA	TRBJ2-7	CASRTRNTMSGAAGEQYF	TGTGCCAGCAGAACCCGTAACACGATGTCAGGGGCGGCTGGCGAGCAGTACTTC
medium-sized	TRBV27	TRBD1	TRBJ1-5	CASSTTRDRGDAQHF	TGTGCCAGCAGTACAACCCGGGACAGGGGAGATGCCCAGCATTTT
NA	TRBV10-3	NA	TRBJ1-2	CAISDEGDYGYTF	TGTGCCATCAGTGATGAGGGGGACTATGGCTACACCTTC
medium-sized	TRBV2	TRBD2	TRBJ2-5	CASIHQGGRGETQYF	TGTGCCAGCATCCACCAGGGCGGGAGAGGCGAGACCCAGTACTTC
medium-sized	TRBV20-1	NA	TRBJ2-5	CSARVSGNPQETQYF	TGCAGTGCTAGAGTCTCGGGAAACCCCCAAGAGACCCAGTACTTC
many	TRBV24-1	NA	TRBJ1-2	CATSDLHGRITYGYTF	TGTGCCACCAGTGATTTGCATGGCAGAATTACCTATGGCTACACCTTC
once	TRBV6-4	NA	TRBJ2-1	CASSDSGENEQFF	TGTGCCAGCAGTGACTCGGGGGAGAATGAGCAGTTCTTC
NA	TRBV24-1	NA	TRBJ2-2	CATSDSVVNTGELFF	TGTGCCACCAGTGATTCCGTCGTGAACACCGGGGAGCTGTTTTTT
large	TRBV20-1	NA	TRBJ1-2	CSASSLGDYGYTF	TGCAGTGCTAGCTCTTTAGGGGACTATGGCTACACCTTC
NA	TRBV24-1	NA	TRBJ2-5	CATRAREEETQYF	TGTGCCACCAGGGCGAGGGAGGAAGAGACCCAGTACTTC
few	TRBV18	NA	TRBJ1-2	CASSPDDGGYTF	TGTGCCAGCTCACCAGACGATGGAGGCTACACCTTC
many	TRBV19	TRBD2	TRBJ2-2	CASRGLAVNTGELFF	TGTGCCAGCCGAGGCCTAGCGGTGAACACCGGGGAGCTGTTTTTT
NA	TRBV12-3/TRBV12-4	TRBD1	TRBJ1-2	CASSPGGTGLRFGGYTF	TGTGCCAGCAGTCCGGGGGGGACAGGGCTGCGCTTCGGTGGCTACACCTTC
medium-sized	TRBV29-1	NA	TRBJ2-7	CSVENRATQYF	TGCAGCGTTGAAAACAGGGCAACTCAGTACTTC
medium-sized	TRBV9	TRBD2	TRBJ2-6	CASSPRTSGNSGANVLTF	TGTGCCAGCAGCCCCCGGACTAGCGGAAACTCTGGGGCCAACGTCCTGACTTTC
NA	TRBV5-5	NA	TRBJ1-5	CASSLRGRDVRSNQPQHF	TGTGCCAGCAGCTTGCGGGGCAGGGATGTACGGAGCAATCAGCCCCAGCATTTT
medium-sized	TRBV15	TRBD2	TRBJ2-5	CATSRVGLAGVTGGETQYF	TGTGCCACCAGCAGAGTCGGGCTAGCGGGAGTAACTGGGGGAGAGACCCAGTACTTC
medium-sized	TRBV23-1	TRBD2	TRBJ2-7	CASSPRKREGAYEQYF	TGCGCCAGCAGTCCGCGGAAGCGGGAAGGCGCCTACGAGCAGTACTTC
medium-sized	TRBV12-3/TRBV12-4	NA	TRBJ1-1	CASSLFQTGLEAFF	TGTGCCAGCAGTTTATTCCAAACAGGACTTGAAGCTTTCTTT